This is a list of T cell receptor beta chains from one sample in a study of T cell responses to AZD1222 COVID-19 vaccine. TCRdb's table, derived via immunoSEQ multiplex PCR, lists solely in-frame clones and lacks some. The sample records fewer than 150,000 clones, roughly 88% being singletons. This sample comprised peripheral blood, obtained on day 0 of AZD1222 vaccination. Every receptor here comes from an adult in good health. Both conserved end residues are part of each CDR3. D genes are given only for firm matches. Clone size is shown for a subset of rows, as once, few, many or a class of expanded clone.

D gene	V gene	J gene	clone size	CDR3 DNA	CDR3 protein
TRBD1	TRBV2	TRBJ1-5	.	TGTGCCAGCCAAACAGGGGGAAGCAATCAGCCCCAGCATTTT	CASQTGGSNQPQHF
.	TRBV3-1/TRBV3-2	TRBJ2-3	few	TGTGCCAGCAGCCAAGAGAGGGGGAGGGGATCTAGCGAGCCCCTTGGTACGCAGTATTTT	CASSQERGRGSSEPLGTQYF
TRBD1	TRBV5-6	TRBJ1-6	once	TGTGCCAGCAGCTGGGGGGACAGCAGCGCCGGTGGGAATTCACCCCTCCACTTT	CASSWGDSSAGGNSPLHF
TRBD1	TRBV27	TRBJ1-5	few	TGTGCCAGCAGTGTATCAGGACAGGGGGATACCAATCAGCCCCAGCATTTT	CASSVSGQGDTNQPQHF
.	TRBV12-3/TRBV12-4	TRBJ1-2	.	TGTGCCAGCAGCTCATCAGGGGCGGCTGGCTACACCTTC	CASSSSGAAGYTF
TRBD2	TRBV2	TRBJ2-2	.	TGTGCCAGCAGCGTGACTAGCGTCTATAACACCGGGGAGCTGTTTTTT	CASSVTSVYNTGELFF
.	TRBV7-9	TRBJ1-1	.	TGTGCCAGCAGCCACTTAACTGAAGCTTTCTTT	CASSHLTEAFF
TRBD1	TRBV7-6	TRBJ1-2	.	TGTGCCAGCAGCTTGTACAGGGGAGGCTATGGCTACACCTTC	CASSLYRGGYGYTF
TRBD1	TRBV30	TRBJ2-2	.	TGTGCCTGGAGTGTACTAGGGGGCCCCGGGGAGCTGTTTTTT	CAWSVLGGPGELFF
.	TRBV3-1/TRBV3-2	TRBJ2-7	.	TGTGCCAGCAGCCAGGGCCTTGGTTACGAGCAGTACTTC	CASSQGLGYEQYF
.	TRBV19	TRBJ2-1	.	TGTGCCAGTACCCCGTGGGGGGGGCGACGCAATGAGCAGTTCTTC	CASTPWGGRRNEQFF
TRBD2	TRBV7-6	TRBJ2-5	.	TGTGCCAGCAGCCCGGGACTAGCGGGAGCGTGGGAGACCCAGTACTTC	CASSPGLAGAWETQYF
.	TRBV5-5	TRBJ2-1	.	TGTGCCAGCAGCCCCGGCAGGGGGGCTCACAATGAGCAGTTCTTC	CASSPGRGAHNEQFF
.	TRBV5-8	TRBJ2-1	.	TGTGCCAGCAGCCCTATTTGGGGTCCACAATACAATGAGCAGTTCTTC	CASSPIWGPQYNEQFF
.	TRBV6-2/TRBV6-3	TRBJ2-1	.	TGTGCCAGCAGTTACAACCTTGCTCCCCCGGCGGGCCTAAGCTCCTACAATGAGCAGTTCTTC	CASSYNLAPPAGLSSYNEQFF
.	TRBV5-1	TRBJ1-5	.	TGCGCCAGCAGCCTTGAGGGGGACAATCAGCCCCAGCATTTT	CASSLEGDNQPQHF
.	TRBV19	TRBJ2-7	.	TGTGCCAGTAGTATGCAGGGGATGACAAGTAGCTCCTACGAGCAGTACTTC	CASSMQGMTSSSYEQYF
.	TRBV19	TRBJ2-1	.	TGTGCCAGTAGTCAGACCGGGACCTACAATGAGCAGTTCTTC	CASSQTGTYNEQFF
.	TRBV6-5	TRBJ1-5	.	TGTGCCAGCAGTTACTCCAGGGACAATCAGCCCCAGCATTTT	CASSYSRDNQPQHF
.	TRBV5-4	TRBJ1-3	.	TGTGCCAGCAGCTTGGGTGCCTACTCTGGAAACACCATATATTTT	CASSLGAYSGNTIYF
TRBD2	TRBV9	TRBJ2-7	.	TGTGCCAGCAGCGTAAGTAGCGGGAGAACCCTCGCCTCCTACGAGCAGTACTTC	CASSVSSGRTLASYEQYF
TRBD2	TRBV5-1	TRBJ2-1	.	TGCGCCAGCAGACGGGGTACTAGCGGGTATAATGAGCAGTTCTTC	CASRRGTSGYNEQFF
TRBD1	TRBV6-2/TRBV6-3	TRBJ1-2	.	TGTGCCAGCAGCCGGGACAGGATCCACACCTTC	CASSRDRIHTF
.	TRBV5-4	TRBJ1-1	.	TGTGCCAGCAGCCTGGGGCGGACTGAAGCTTTCTTT	CASSLGRTEAFF
.	TRBV7-8	TRBJ1-3	.	TGTGCCAGCAGCTTACGGGGCGTTGGAAACACCATATATTTT	CASSLRGVGNTIYF
TRBD1	TRBV29-1	TRBJ1-5	.	TGCAGCGTTGTTGAGACAGGGGTCAATCAGCCCCAGCATTTT	CSVVETGVNQPQHF
TRBD1	TRBV5-6	TRBJ2-7	.	TGTGCCAGCAGTATCACAGGGGTATTTGTCTTCCACGAGCAGTACTTC	CASSITGVFVFHEQYF
.	TRBV5-1	TRBJ2-2	.	TGCGCCAGCAGTATGGGTCCGGGCGGGACGAACACCGGGGAGCTGTTTTTT	CASSMGPGGTNTGELFF
.	TRBV28	TRBJ1-6	.	TGTGCCAGCAGCCACCGTCCGGGACGGACGTATTCACCCCTCCACTTT	CASSHRPGRTYSPLHF
.	TRBV7-2	TRBJ2-5	.	TGTGCCAGCAGGATAGCGGTTGAGCTAGAGACCCAGTACTTC	CASRIAVELETQYF
TRBD2	TRBV10-3	TRBJ2-3	.	TGTGCCATCAGTCGACTAGCGGGAACTAACACAGATACGCAGTATTTT	CAISRLAGTNTDTQYF
TRBD1	TRBV11-2	TRBJ2-2	once	TGTGCCAGCAGCCGGGACAGCACTAAGGGGGAGCTGTTTTTT	CASSRDSTKGELFF
TRBD2	TRBV6-5	TRBJ2-7	.	TGTGCCAGCAGTTCGCCGGGACTAGGCTCCTACGAGCAGTACTTC	CASSSPGLGSYEQYF
.	TRBV5-4	TRBJ2-3	.	TGTGCCAGCAGCTTGGAGCCCGGCACAGATACGCAGTATTTT	CASSLEPGTDTQYF
.	TRBV6-5	TRBJ1-2	.	TGTGCCAGCGGGCAAGGGGGTGGTAGAGGCTACACCTTC	CASGQGGGRGYTF
TRBD1	TRBV18	TRBJ1-6	.	TGTGCCAGCTCAACCATTACAGGGGAACTTCGCTCACCCCTCCACTTT	CASSTITGELRSPLHF
TRBD2	TRBV9	TRBJ2-7	.	TGTGCCAGCAGCGTAGTCGGACTAGCGGGAGACGAGCAGTACTTC	CASSVVGLAGDEQYF
.	TRBV7-8	TRBJ2-7	.	TGTGCCAGCAGCTTAGAGTATTACTCCTACGAGCAGTACTTC	CASSLEYYSYEQYF
TRBD1	TRBV11-2	TRBJ2-2	.	TGTGCCAGCAGCATTGACAGGGGGCAACTGTTTTTT	CASSIDRGQLFF
TRBD2	TRBV24-1	TRBJ2-1	.	TGTGCCACCAGTGATTTTCTAGCGGGACGGAATGAGCAGTTCTTC	CATSDFLAGRNEQFF
.	TRBV2	TRBJ2-7	.	TGTGCCACCAGACCCTCAGGGAACTACGAGCAGTACTTC	CATRPSGNYEQYF
TRBD2	TRBV6-2/TRBV6-3	TRBJ2-7	.	TGTGCCAGCAGTTACCATATACTAGCGGGAGTTTTCGAGCAGTACTTC	CASSYHILAGVFEQYF
TRBD1	TRBV9	TRBJ1-1	.	TGTGCCAGCAGCCCATCGGGACAGGCGAACACTGAAGCTTTCTTT	CASSPSGQANTEAFF
.	TRBV30	TRBJ2-3	few	TGTGCCTGGAGTGTACCCGTCCTCCGCACAGATACGCAGTATTTT	CAWSVPVLRTDTQYF
.	TRBV4-1	TRBJ2-7	.	TGCGCCAGCAGCTATTCCGCCGACAGTGAAGACGAGCAGTACTTC	CASSYSADSEDEQYF
.	TRBV30	TRBJ1-6	.	TGTGCCTGGATGGAGAGGGGGGGGTCACCCCTCCACTTT	CAWMERGGSPLHF
.	TRBV7-2	TRBJ2-1	few	TGTGCCAGCAGCTTAAGCGGTACCCGGGAGTTCTTC	CASSLSGTREFF
.	TRBV19	TRBJ1-2	.	TGTGCCAGTAGCCCCCCGGGGGCAAGCGGCTACACCTTC	CASSPPGASGYTF
TRBD2	TRBV15	TRBJ2-1	.	TGTGCCACCAGCAAAACTAGCGGCTCCTACAATGAGCAGTTCTTC	CATSKTSGSYNEQFF
.	TRBV7-2	TRBJ1-2	.	TGTGCCAGCAGCTTAAGGTCGAACTATGGCTACACCTTC	CASSLRSNYGYTF
.	TRBV19	TRBJ1-1	once	TGTGCCAGTAGTCGCCGGGGGAACACTGAAGCTTTCTTT	CASSRRGNTEAFF
.	TRBV19	TRBJ2-7	.	TGTGCCAGTAGTACCCCTCGGGCCGGGACGGGATACGAGCAGTACTTC	CASSTPRAGTGYEQYF
TRBD2	TRBV5-1	TRBJ2-7	.	TGCGCCAGCAGCAGAGAGGGACTAGCCTTAGGTTCGAACGAGCAGTACTTC	CASSREGLALGSNEQYF
.	TRBV20-1	TRBJ1-1	.	TGCAGTGCTAGAGAGCCACCTGAAGCTTTCTTT	CSAREPPEAFF
.	TRBV21-1	TRBJ1-2	.	TGTGCCAGCAGCAACCCGCCGGGCAGGATCAACTATGGCTACACCTTC	CASSNPPGRINYGYTF
TRBD2	TRBV30	TRBJ2-7	.	TGTGCCTGGAGTAACGGTGAGCGGGGGCACTACGAGCAGTACTTC	CAWSNGERGHYEQYF
TRBD1	TRBV7-2	TRBJ1-1	once	TGTGCCAGCAGCTTAGGGACAGGGGAGTGGGAGGAAGCTTTCTTT	CASSLGTGEWEEAFF
TRBD1	TRBV19	TRBJ1-2	.	TGTGCCAGTAGTGCCCTACTCGACAGGGGAAAAGGCTACACCTTC	CASSALLDRGKGYTF
.	TRBV28	TRBJ2-2	few	TGTGCCAGCAGTTTCAGTCTGGGGCATACCGGGGAGCTGTTTTTT	CASSFSLGHTGELFF